These T cell receptor beta chains were read from a single sample in a study of blood T cell repertoires in COVID-19. Data came from immunoSEQ multiplex PCR; TCRdb stores just in-frame clones and leaves some out. Of some 50,000 clones in the sample, roughly nine tenths are singletons; the top ten hold 1.5% to 2%. Sequenced: peripheral blood. Receptors were obtained from a man in his 60s with acute or convalescent COVID-19. The CDR3 runs from the conserved cysteine through the conserved F or W. D genes are given only for firm matches. Where a row states a size, it is once, few, many or the class of an expanded clone; other rows omit it.

v_call	clone_size	j_call	d_call	cdr3_aa	cdr3_nt
TRBV5-1	.	TRBJ2-3	TRBD1	CASSRQGASTDTQYF	TGCGCCAGCAGCCGACAGGGGGCTTCCACAGATACGCAGTATTTT
TRBV9	.	TRBJ1-3	.	CASSPRGISGNTIYF	TGTGCCAGCAGCCCCCGAGGAATCTCTGGAAACACCATATATTTT
TRBV12-3/TRBV12-4	.	TRBJ1-1	.	CASSNRADTEAFF	TGTGCCAGCAGTAACAGGGCGGACACTGAAGCTTTCTTT
TRBV3-1/TRBV3-2	.	TRBJ2-1	TRBD2	CASSPPAGAYNEQFF	TGTGCCAGCAGCCCCCCCGCGGGGGCCTACAATGAGCAGTTCTTC
TRBV11-2	.	TRBJ1-1	.	CASSLYLNTEAFF	TGTGCCAGCAGCTTATATTTGAACACTGAAGCTTTCTTT
TRBV5-4	.	TRBJ2-7	TRBD1	CASKAGTGVYEQYF	TGTGCCAGCAAAGCCGGGACAGGGGTCTACGAGCAGTACTTC
TRBV27	once	TRBJ1-4	.	CASSLEGAANEKLFF	TGTGCCAGCAGTTTAGAGGGCGCCGCTAATGAAAAACTGTTTTTT
TRBV7-2	.	TRBJ1-1	.	CASSPRRGAGETEAFF	TGTGCCAGCAGCCCAAGACGGGGGGCTGGGGAAACTGAAGCTTTCTTT
TRBV6-6	.	TRBJ2-7	TRBD1	CASSYSSGQAYEQYF	TGTGCCAGCAGTTATTCATCAGGACAGGCGTACGAGCAGTACTTC
TRBV27	.	TRBJ2-2	.	CASRIGGGHPGELFF	TGTGCCAGCCGAATTGGGGGGGGGCATCCCGGGGAGCTGTTTTTT
TRBV4-1	.	TRBJ1-3	TRBD1	CASSQGQGRGNTIYF	TGCGCCAGCAGCCAGGGACAGGGACGTGGAAACACCATATATTTT
TRBV5-1	.	TRBJ2-1	.	CASSTTGDNEQFF	TGCGCCAGCAGCACGACAGGTGACAATGAGCAGTTCTTC
TRBV10-3	.	TRBJ2-3	TRBD1	CATGQAFSSTDTQYF	TGTGCCACCGGACAGGCCTTCTCTAGCACAGATACGCAGTATTTT
TRBV18	.	TRBJ1-6	.	CASSPTGSLGKSGSYNSPLHF	TGTGCCAGCTCACCAACAGGGAGTCTTGGAAAATCGGGCTCCTATAATTCACCCCTCCACTTT
TRBV5-1	.	TRBJ2-3	TRBD1	CASSHGTGSFTDTQYF	TGCGCCAGCAGCCACGGGACAGGGTCCTTCACAGATACGCAGTATTTT
TRBV19	.	TRBJ2-5	.	CASNGHEETQYF	TGTGCCAGTAACGGACACGAAGAGACCCAGTACTTC
TRBV11-1	.	TRBJ2-7	TRBD2	CASSLRGGGAHEQYF	TGTGCCAGCAGCTTAAGAGGCGGGGGGGCCCACGAGCAGTACTTC
TRBV21-1	few	TRBJ2-1	.	CASSKLRNEQFF	TGTGCCAGCAGCAAACTCCGTAATGAGCAGTTCTTC
TRBV19	.	TRBJ1-1	.	CASSINRENTEAFF	TGTGCCAGTAGTATAAACAGGGAGAACACTGAAGCTTTCTTT
TRBV5-1	.	TRBJ1-1	.	CASSYPRGDRTVSF	TGCGCCAGCAGCTACCCCAGGGGCGATCGGACCGTTTCCTTT
TRBV5-5	.	TRBJ1-4	.	CASSLYNLAGEKLFF	TGTGCCAGCAGCTTGTATAACCTCGCGGGGGAAAAACTGTTTTTT
TRBV6-5	.	TRBJ1-2	.	CASTDGGSYGYTF	TGTGCCAGCACCGATGGGGGGTCCTATGGCTACACCTTC
TRBV2	.	TRBJ1-1	TRBD1	CASSDLSTGRNEAFF	TGTGCCAGCAGTGACCTCTCGACAGGGAGGAATGAAGCTTTCTTT
TRBV24-1	.	TRBJ1-2	TRBD1	CATSARDSNYGYTF	TGTGCCACCAGTGCCCGGGACAGCAACTATGGCTACACCTTC
TRBV6-6	.	TRBJ1-2	TRBD1	CASSYPGRGTGYGYTF	TGTGCCAGCAGTTACCCAGGTCGGGGGACAGGATATGGCTACACCTTC
TRBV3-1/TRBV3-2	.	TRBJ2-3	.	CASSLDYSPADTQYF	TGTGCCAGCAGTCTGGACTACTCACCTGCAGATACGCAGTATTTT
TRBV19	.	TRBJ1-5	TRBD1	CASSIGSGGAGNQPQHF	TGTGCCAGTAGTATTGGCTCAGGGGGCGCGGGCAATCAGCCCCAGCATTTT
TRBV29-1	.	TRBJ2-1	.	CSVVSDKPYNEQFF	TGCAGCGTTGTTTCGGACAAGCCCTACAATGAGCAGTTCTTC
TRBV23-1	.	TRBJ1-5	TRBD1	CASSPYRGQVSNQPQHF	TGCGCCAGCAGTCCGTACAGGGGGCAGGTAAGCAATCAGCCCCAGCATTTT
TRBV9	.	TRBJ2-1	TRBD1	CASSVGHRGYNEQFF	TGTGCCAGCAGCGTAGGGCACAGGGGTTACAATGAGCAGTTCTTC
TRBV6-6	.	TRBJ1-2	.	CASSYSRGYTF	TGTGCCAGCAGTTACTCGAGGGGCTACACCTTC
TRBV6-1	few	TRBJ2-2	.	CASSEARSVGGELFF	TGTGCCAGCAGTGAAGCGCGATCGGTTGGCGGGGAGCTGTTTTTT
TRBV11-3	once	TRBJ1-2	TRBD1	CASSFGTVSPHRTPDYGYTF	TGTGCCAGCAGCTTTGGGACAGTTAGTCCACACCGAACCCCCGATTATGGCTACACCTTC
TRBV6-5	.	TRBJ1-5	.	CASTGGQGQPQHF	TGTGCCAGCACGGGGGGTCAGGGACAGCCCCAGCATTTT